This T cell receptor beta chain emerged from a study of post-analysis software for immune sequencing data. Turning to the study itself: Courses of disease covered relapsing-remitting, secondary progressive and progressive-relapsing multiple sclerosis.

Whole-study results and caveats: Included in a set of four or five TRBV segments more frequent in patients than controls were TRBV5-6, TRBV5-1 and TRBV20-1. For normalized Chao1 diversity, multiple sclerosis patients scored significantly lower than controls did.

This CDR3 region has 16 residues. The V segment lost 2 bases and the J segment 1 base; nucleotides outside the gene matches: 4. Germline V gene sequence: CDR1 MNHNY, CDR2 SVGAGI (reference sequence). In this sample, this clonotype turned up a few times. Antigen: not known. The library was made from cDNA and included unique molecular identifiers. Input amounts of 1 to 10 million T cells were used. These gave around 500,000 cDNA molecules, so each molecule approximated one T cell. TCRdb re-called the PCR reads with MiXCR, one entry per CDR3 protein. The sample holds around 770,000 distinct CDR3 sequences, around 42% seen once.

The TCR comes from a girl aged 5-17 years with multiple sclerosis. The sequencing sample was made of blood. The V and J genes are TRBV6-6 and TRBJ1-1; TRBD1 matches at 10 bases. Here the CDR3 reads CASSYPRDRGNTEAFF. The CDR3 nucleotides read TGTGCCAGCAGTTACCCCCGGGACAGGGGGAACACTGAAGCTTTCTTT.